The clone carrying this T cell receptor beta chain was observed a handful of times. Alpha and beta chains were covered, as first-strand cDNA relied on TRAV- and TRBV-specific primers. A roughly 20-cycle PCR with a constant-region primer and V-primer adapter amplified TCRs. TCRdb redid the calling of the reads with MiXCR, one entry per CDR3 protein. The data show tens of thousands of distinct CDR3 sequences, 25% seen once. The data belong to a study of low-dose radiotherapy and immunotherapy resistance in tumors. Time point described: before trial treatment. The specimen was PBMCs, collected before treatment. This receptor was identified in a male donor with prostate cancer.

This CDR3 reads CAITGGSYTEAFF. The CDR3 DNA reads TGTGCCATTACCGGGGGATCTTACACTGAAGCTTTCTTT. The chain carries TRBV10-3 and TRBJ1-1; tentatively, D is TRBD1 (5 bases). Trimming stripped 9 bases from V and 3 bases from J, with 14 bases between. Germline CDR1 ENHRY, CDR2 SYGVKD. This CDR3 is built from 13 residues.